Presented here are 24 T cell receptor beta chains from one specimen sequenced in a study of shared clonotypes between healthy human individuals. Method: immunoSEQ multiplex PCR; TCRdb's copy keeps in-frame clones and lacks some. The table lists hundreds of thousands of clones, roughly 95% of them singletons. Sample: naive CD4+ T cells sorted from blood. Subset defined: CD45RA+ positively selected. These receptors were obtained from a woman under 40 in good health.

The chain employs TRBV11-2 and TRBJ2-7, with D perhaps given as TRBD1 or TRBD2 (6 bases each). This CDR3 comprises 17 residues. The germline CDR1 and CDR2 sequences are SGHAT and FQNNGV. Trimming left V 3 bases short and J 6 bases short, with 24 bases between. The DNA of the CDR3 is TGTGCCAGCAGCTTCAAGACAGGAGGGGGAATCTCCCGCGAGCAGTACTTC. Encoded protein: CASSFKTGGGISREQYF.

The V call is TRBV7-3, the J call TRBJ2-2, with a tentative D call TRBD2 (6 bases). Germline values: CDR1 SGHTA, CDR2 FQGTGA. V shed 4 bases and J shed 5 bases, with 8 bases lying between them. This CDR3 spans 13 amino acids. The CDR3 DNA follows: TGTGCCAGCAGCTGGGACTCGACCGGGGAGCTGTTTTTT. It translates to CASSWDSTGELFF.

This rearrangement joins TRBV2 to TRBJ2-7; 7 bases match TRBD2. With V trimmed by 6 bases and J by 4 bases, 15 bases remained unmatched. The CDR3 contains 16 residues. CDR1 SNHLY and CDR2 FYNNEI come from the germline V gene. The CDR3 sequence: CASSHGRRELRYEQYF. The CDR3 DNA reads TGTGCCAGCAGCCACGGCCGGCGGGAGTTGCGGTACGAGCAGTACTTC.

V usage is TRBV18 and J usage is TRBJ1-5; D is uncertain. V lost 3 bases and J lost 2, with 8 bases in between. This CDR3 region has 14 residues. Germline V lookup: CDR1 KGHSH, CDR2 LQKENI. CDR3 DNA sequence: TGTGCCAGCTCACCGGCGGACCGCAATCAGCCCCAGCATTTT. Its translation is CASSPADRNQPQHF. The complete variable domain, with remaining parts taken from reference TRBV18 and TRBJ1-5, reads NAGVMQNPRHLVRRRGQEARLRCSPMKGHSHVYWYRQLPEEGLKFMVYLQKENIIDESGMPKERFSAEFPKEGPSILRIQQVVRGDSAAYFCASSPADRNQPQHFGDGTRLSIL.

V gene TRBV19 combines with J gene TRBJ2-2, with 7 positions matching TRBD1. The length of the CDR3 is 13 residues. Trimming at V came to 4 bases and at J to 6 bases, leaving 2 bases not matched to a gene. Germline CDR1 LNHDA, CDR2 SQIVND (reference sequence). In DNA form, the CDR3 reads TGTGCCAGTAGTACTGACAGGGCCGGGGAGCTGTTTTTT. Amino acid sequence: CASSTDRAGELFF.

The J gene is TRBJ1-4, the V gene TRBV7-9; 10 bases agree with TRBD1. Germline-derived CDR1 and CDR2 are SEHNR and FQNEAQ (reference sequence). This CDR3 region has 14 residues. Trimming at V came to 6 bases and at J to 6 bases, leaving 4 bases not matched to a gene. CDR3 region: CASRYGTGDEKLFF. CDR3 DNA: TGTGCCAGCAGATATGGGACAGGGGATGAAAAACTGTTTTTT.

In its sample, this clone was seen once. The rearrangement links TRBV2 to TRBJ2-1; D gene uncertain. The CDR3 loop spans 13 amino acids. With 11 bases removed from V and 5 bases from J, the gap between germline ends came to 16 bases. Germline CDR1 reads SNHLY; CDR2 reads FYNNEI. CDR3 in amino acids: CAASTLRDNEQFF. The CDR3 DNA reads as TGTGCCGCCTCGACTCTGCGCGACAATGAGCAGTTCTTC.

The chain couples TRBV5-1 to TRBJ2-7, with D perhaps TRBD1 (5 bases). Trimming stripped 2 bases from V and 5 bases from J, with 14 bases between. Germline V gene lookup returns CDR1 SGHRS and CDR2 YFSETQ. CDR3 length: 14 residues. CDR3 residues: CASSFSLGQHEQYF. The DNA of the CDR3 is TGCGCCAGCAGCTTCTCTTTGGGGCAGCACGAGCAGTACTTC. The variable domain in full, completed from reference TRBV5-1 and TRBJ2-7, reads KAGVTQTPRYLIKTRGQQVTLSCSPISGHRSVSWYQQTPGQGLQFLFEYFSETQRNKGNFPGRFSGRQFSNSRSEMNVSTLELGDSALYLCASSFSLGQHEQYFGPGTRLTVT.

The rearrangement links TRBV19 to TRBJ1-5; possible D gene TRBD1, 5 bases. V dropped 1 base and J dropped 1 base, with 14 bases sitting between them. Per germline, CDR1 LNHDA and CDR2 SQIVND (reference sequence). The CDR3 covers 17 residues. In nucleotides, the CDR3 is TGTGCCAGTAGTATAGGAACTATCCGGGACAGCAATCAGCCCCAGCATTTT. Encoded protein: CASSIGTIRDSNQPQHF. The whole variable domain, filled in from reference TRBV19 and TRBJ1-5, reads DGGITQSPKYLFRKEGQNVTLSCEQNLNHDAMYWYRQDPGQGLRLIYYSQIVNDFQKGDIAEGYSVSREKKESFPLTVTSAQKNPTAFYLCASSIGTIRDSNQPQHFGDGTRLSIL.

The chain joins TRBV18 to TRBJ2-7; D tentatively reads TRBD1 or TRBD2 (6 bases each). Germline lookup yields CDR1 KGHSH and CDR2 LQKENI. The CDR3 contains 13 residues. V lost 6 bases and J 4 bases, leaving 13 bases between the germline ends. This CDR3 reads CASSSGASYEQYF. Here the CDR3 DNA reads TGTGCCAGCTCCTCGGGGGCCTCGTACGAGCAGTACTTC.

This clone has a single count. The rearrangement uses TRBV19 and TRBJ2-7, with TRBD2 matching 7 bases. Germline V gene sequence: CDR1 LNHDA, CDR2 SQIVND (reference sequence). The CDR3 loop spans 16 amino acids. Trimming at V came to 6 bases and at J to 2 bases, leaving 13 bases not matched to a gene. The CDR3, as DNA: TGTGCCAGTAGACGGACGGGGGGAGTTACCACCTACGAGCAGTACTTC. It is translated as CASRRTGGVTTYEQYF.

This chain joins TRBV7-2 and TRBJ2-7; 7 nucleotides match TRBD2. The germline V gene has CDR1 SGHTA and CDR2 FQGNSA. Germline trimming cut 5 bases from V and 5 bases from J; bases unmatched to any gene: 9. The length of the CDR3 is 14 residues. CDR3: CASSLGRGRNEQYF. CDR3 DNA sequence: TGTGCCAGCAGCCTGGGGAGGGGACGAAACGAGCAGTACTTC.

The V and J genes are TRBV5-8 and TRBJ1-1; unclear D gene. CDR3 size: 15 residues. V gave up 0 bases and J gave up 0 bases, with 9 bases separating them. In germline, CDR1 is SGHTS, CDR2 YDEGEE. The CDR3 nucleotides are TGTGCCAGCAGCTTGGAGGCAGAAATGAACACTGAAGCTTTCTTT. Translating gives CASSLEAEMNTEAFF.

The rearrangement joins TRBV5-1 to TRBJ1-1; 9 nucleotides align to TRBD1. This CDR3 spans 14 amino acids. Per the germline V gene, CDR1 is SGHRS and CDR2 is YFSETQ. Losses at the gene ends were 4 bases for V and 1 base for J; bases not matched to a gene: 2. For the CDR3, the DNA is TGCGCCAGCAGCGGGGGACAGGGGAACACTGAAGCTTTCTTT. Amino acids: CASSGGQGNTEAFF.

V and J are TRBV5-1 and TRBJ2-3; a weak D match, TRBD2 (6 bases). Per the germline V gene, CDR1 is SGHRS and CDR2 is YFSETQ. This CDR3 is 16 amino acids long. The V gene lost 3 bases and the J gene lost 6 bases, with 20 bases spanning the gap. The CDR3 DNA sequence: TGCGCCAGCAGCTCCCAGTGGGGGGTAGGGTCGGATACGCAGTATTTT. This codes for CASSSQWGVGSDTQYF.

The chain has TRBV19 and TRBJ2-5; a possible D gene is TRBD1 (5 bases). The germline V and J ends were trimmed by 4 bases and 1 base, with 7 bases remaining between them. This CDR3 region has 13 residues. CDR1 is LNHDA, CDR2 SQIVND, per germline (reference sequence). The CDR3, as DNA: TGTGCCAGTAGTACAGACAGCCAAGAGACCCAGTACTTC. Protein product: CASSTDSQETQYF.

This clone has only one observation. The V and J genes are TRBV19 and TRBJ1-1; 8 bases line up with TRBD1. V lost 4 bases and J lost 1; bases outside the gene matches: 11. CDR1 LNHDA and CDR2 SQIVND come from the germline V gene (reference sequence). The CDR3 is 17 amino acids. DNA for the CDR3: TGTGCCAGTAGTAGGAGGCGGGACAGGTATTGGAACACTGAAGCTTTCTTT. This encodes CASSRRRDRYWNTEAFF. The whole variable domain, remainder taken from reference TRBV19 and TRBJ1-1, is DGGITQSPKYLFRKEGQNVTLSCEQNLNHDAMYWYRQDPGQGLRLIYYSQIVNDFQKGDIAEGYSVSREKKESFPLTVTSAQKNPTAFYLCASSRRRDRYWNTEAFFGQGTRLTVV.

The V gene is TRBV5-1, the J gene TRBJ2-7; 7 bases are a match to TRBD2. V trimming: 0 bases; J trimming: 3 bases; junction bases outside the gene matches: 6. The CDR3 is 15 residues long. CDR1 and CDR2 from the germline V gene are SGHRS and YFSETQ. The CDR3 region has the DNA TGCGCCAGCAGCTTGGCTGCGGGAGTTCACTACGAGCAGTACTTC. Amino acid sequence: CASSLAAGVHYEQYF.

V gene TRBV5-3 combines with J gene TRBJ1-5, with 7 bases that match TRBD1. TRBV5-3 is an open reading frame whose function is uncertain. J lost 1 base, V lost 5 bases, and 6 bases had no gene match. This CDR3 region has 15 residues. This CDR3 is CARRRLQGSNQPQHF. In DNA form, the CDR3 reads TGTGCCAGAAGGAGGCTACAGGGGAGCAATCAGCCCCAGCATTTT.

The CDR3 region is CASRTQTPPYEQYF. In DNA, the CDR3 is TGTGCCAGCAGAACACAGACGCCACCCTACGAGCAGTACTTC. V usage is TRBV28 and J usage is TRBJ2-7; D not certain. V gave up 6 bases and J gave up 2 bases, with 14 bases separating them. Germline V gives CDR1 MDHEN, CDR2 SYDVKM. The CDR3 contains 14 residues.

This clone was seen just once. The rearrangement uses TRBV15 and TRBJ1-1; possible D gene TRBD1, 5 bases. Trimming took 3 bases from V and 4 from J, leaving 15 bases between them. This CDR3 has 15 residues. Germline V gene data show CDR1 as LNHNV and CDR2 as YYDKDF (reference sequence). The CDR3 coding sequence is TGTGCCACCAGCAGCCTGAAGTGGGGCGTCACTGAAGCTTTCTTT. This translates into CATSSLKWGVTEAFF.

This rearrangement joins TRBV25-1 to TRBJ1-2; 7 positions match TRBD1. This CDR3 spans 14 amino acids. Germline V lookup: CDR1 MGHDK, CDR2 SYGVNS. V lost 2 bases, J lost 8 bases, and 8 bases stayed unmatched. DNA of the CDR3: TGTGCCAGCAGTGAAAGGGGGCGCCTCGGAGGCTACACCTTC. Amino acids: CASSERGRLGGYTF.

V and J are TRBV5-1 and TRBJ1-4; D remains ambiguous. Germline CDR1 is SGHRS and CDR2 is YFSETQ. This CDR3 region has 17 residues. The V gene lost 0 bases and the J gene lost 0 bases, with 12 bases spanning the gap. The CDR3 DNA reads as TGCGCCAGCAGCTTGGATGGGAGCGGGACAACTAATGAAAAACTGTTTTTT. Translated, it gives CASSLDGSGTTNEKLFF.

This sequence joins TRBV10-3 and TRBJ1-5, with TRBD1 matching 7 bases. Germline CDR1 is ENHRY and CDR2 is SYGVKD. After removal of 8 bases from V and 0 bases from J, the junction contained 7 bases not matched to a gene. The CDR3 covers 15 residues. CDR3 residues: CAIAGTENSNQPQHF. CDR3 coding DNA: TGTGCCATCGCTGGGACAGAAAATAGCAATCAGCCCCAGCATTTT.